The rows below give T cell receptor beta chains drawn from one sample of a study of blood T cell repertoires in COVID-19. Repertoires were generated with immunoSEQ multiplex PCR, while TCRdb's copy carries only in-frame clones and drops some. This sample has approximately 310,000 clones; approximately 87% occur once, and the top ten carry around 8%. Sequencing input: peripheral blood. The source of these receptors is a woman aged 50 to 60 who had recovered from COVID-19. Each CDR3 is given with its conserved first and last residue. D genes are given only for firm matches. Clone size is stated in some rows and not others, as once, few, many or a class when expanded.

clone size	V gene	J gene	D gene	CDR3 DNA	CDR3 protein
-	TRBV4-1	TRBJ1-2	-	TGCGCCAGCAGCCAAGATGCACAGTCTAACTATGGCTACACCTTC	CASSQDAQSNYGYTF
-	TRBV11-3	TRBJ2-3	TRBD2	TGTGCCAGCAGCCTGGGGGTAGCGGGGGATACGCAGTATTTT	CASSLGVAGDTQYF
-	TRBV14	TRBJ2-7	-	TGTGCCAGCAGCCAAGACCAGGGATTCAGGGAGCAGTACTTC	CASSQDQGFREQYF
-	TRBV4-2	TRBJ2-1	TRBD1	TGTGCCAGCAGCCAAATTAGGACAGGGCCCAATGAGCAGTTCTTC	CASSQIRTGPNEQFF
medium-sized	TRBV15	TRBJ1-1	-	TGTGCCACGGGGGGTTTTATGAACACTGAAGCTTTCTTT	CATGGFMNTEAFF
-	TRBV6-6	TRBJ2-5	TRBD1	TGTGCCAGCAGTTCAACAAGGACAGGGGTCGGAGAGACCCAGTACTTC	CASSSTRTGVGETQYF
once	TRBV5-5	TRBJ1-1	-	TGTGCCAGCACCCTGACAGACATGAACACTGAAGCTTTCTTT	CASTLTDMNTEAFF
-	TRBV28	TRBJ1-2	TRBD1	TGTGCCAGCAGTTTACAGGGGGCGGGAGGCTACACCTTC	CASSLQGAGGYTF
-	TRBV29-1	TRBJ1-2	TRBD1	TGCAGCGTTGAAAGCATAGGGGGACAGCCCGCCGCGAATGGCTACACCTTC	CSVESIGGQPAANGYTF
-	TRBV18	TRBJ2-3	TRBD2	TGTGCCAGCTCACCACCCTCTGGGAGGGACGATACGCAGTATTTT	CASSPPSGRDDTQYF
-	TRBV28	TRBJ2-2	TRBD1	TGTGCCAGCAGTTTACCGAGGGGGCGCGAGTATACCGGGGAGCTGTTTTTT	CASSLPRGREYTGELFF
-	TRBV7-9	TRBJ1-2	TRBD1	TGTGCCAGCAGCTCAAGACAGGGGCCGATTAATGGCTACACCTTC	CASSSRQGPINGYTF
few	TRBV6-2/TRBV6-3	TRBJ2-7	-	TGTGCCAGCAGTTCAGTGGCCTACGAGCAGTACTTC	CASSSVAYEQYF
few	TRBV7-2	TRBJ1-6	-	TGTGCCAGCAGCTTGGCCCTCGACAAGGTCCACAATTCACCCCTCCACTTT	CASSLALDKVHNSPLHF
few	TRBV24-1	TRBJ2-7	-	TGTGCCACCATTACGACAGTTTCGTCCGAGCAGTACTTC	CATITTVSSEQYF
-	TRBV4-3	TRBJ2-3	-	TGCGCCAGCAGCCAGGCTAGCACAGATACGCAGTATTTT	CASSQASTDTQYF